Each of the 19 T cell receptor beta chains below was sequenced from the same sample in a study of T cells in tumors after PD-1 blockade. TCRdb's copy holds only in-frame clones and misses some; the assay was immunoSEQ multiplex PCR. Here the sample spans some 43,000 clones, 81% being singletons. Material: PBMCs, obtained before anti-PD-1 treatment. The origin of the receptors is a human donor with basal cell carcinoma.

V and J are TRBV5-1 and TRBJ2-7; D possibly matches TRBD1 or TRBD2 (5 bases each). Trimming left V 3 bases short and J 2 bases short, with 12 bases between. Germline V gene data show CDR1 as SGHRS and CDR2 as YFSETQ. The CDR3 has 14 residues. This CDR3 reads CASSSRDGPYEQYF. Here the CDR3 DNA reads TGCGCCAGCAGCTCCCGGGACGGACCCTACGAGCAGTACTTC.

This chain connects TRBV28 to TRBJ1-2; D is possibly TRBD1 (6 bases). This CDR3 contains 14 residues. Germline values: CDR1 MDHEN, CDR2 SYDVKM. Trimming removed 11 bases at V and 3 bases at J, with 19 bases between. CDR3 residues: CAAEGAGDHYGYTF. CDR3 nucleotides: TGTGCCGCCGAAGGTGCAGGGGACCACTATGGCTACACCTTC.

V is TRBV6-5 and J is TRBJ1-3; TRBD1 might be the D (5 bases). The V end lost 10 bases, the J end lost 3 bases, and 16 bases lay between the germline ends. The germline gives CDR1 MNHEY, CDR2 SVGAGI. The CDR3 covers 14 residues. In DNA, the CDR3 is TGTGCCACCTCTGACAGACCTTTTGGAAACACCATATATTTT. Translating gives CATSDRPFGNTIYF.

The CDR3 sequence: CASSRLAGGYNEQFF. The CDR3 DNA sequence: TGTGCCAGCAGCAGACTAGCGGGGGGATACAATGAGCAGTTCTTC. This rearrangement joins TRBV5-4 to TRBJ2-1; 13 positions match TRBD2. V was pared by 4 bases and J by 4 bases, with 2 bases of the junction left unmatched. The germline V gene has CDR1 SGHNT and CDR2 YYREEE (reference sequence). The CDR3 is made up of 15 amino acids.

This clone has only one observation. V gene TRBV6-5 combines with J gene TRBJ1-5; D might be TRBD1 (6 bases). The germline V gene encodes CDR1 MNHEY and CDR2 SVGAGI. CDR3 length: 14 amino acids. Trimming stripped 6 bases from V and 0 bases from J, with 9 bases between. In DNA, the CDR3 is TGTGCCAGCAGGCCGGGGGCTAGCAATCAGCCCCAGCATTTT. It translates to CASRPGASNQPQHF.

This clone was recorded a few times. This chain uses TRBV18 with TRBJ1-5; 10 positions match TRBD1. The V segment lost 3 bases and the J segment 2 bases; nucleotides outside the gene matches: 7. Germline lookup yields CDR1 KGHSH and CDR2 LQKENI. CDR3 length: 17 amino acids. This CDR3 is CASSPWRQGAGNQPQHF. CDR3 coding DNA: TGTGCCAGCTCACCTTGGAGACAGGGGGCCGGCAATCAGCCCCAGCATTTT.

This clone was observed a handful of times. The gene calls are TRBV11-1 and TRBJ1-1; possible D gene TRBD1, 5 bases. Trimming pared 3 bases from V and 1 base from J, leaving 15 bases between. Per the germline V gene, CDR1 is SGHAT and CDR2 is FQDESV (reference sequence). The CDR3 length is 16 residues. The CDR3 is CASSFGGARTNTEAFF. CDR3 sequence (DNA): TGTGCCAGCAGCTTTGGAGGGGCGCGGACGAACACTGAAGCTTTCTTT.

The chain joins TRBV5-1 to TRBJ2-3, with 13 bases identical to TRBD2. Germline V lookup: CDR1 SGHRS, CDR2 YFSETQ. The junction had 1 base not matched to a gene; V was cut back by 2 bases and J by 4 bases. The CDR3 loop spans 15 amino acids. CDR3 region: CASSFGLAGADTQYF. CDR3 in DNA: TGCGCCAGCAGCTTTGGACTAGCGGGGGCAGATACGCAGTATTTT.

The chain couples TRBV28 to TRBJ2-7; 8 bases are a match to TRBD1. Germline CDR1 and CDR2: MDHEN and SYDVKM. V lost 8 bases and J lost 3; bases outside the gene matches: 9. This CDR3 has 14 amino acids. The CDR3 DNA follows: TGTGCCAGCTTTGGCGGACAGGGACTCTACGAGCAGTACTTC. Translated: CASFGGQGLYEQYF.

The chain employs TRBV4-1 and TRBJ2-7; 9 nucleotides line up with TRBD1. The V segment lost 4 bases and the J segment 1 base; nucleotides outside the gene matches: 5. This CDR3 contains 15 residues. In germline, CDR1 is MGHRA, CDR2 YSYEKL. CDR3 nucleotide sequence: TGCGCCAGCAGCCTACCGGGACAGGGATCCTACGAGCAGTACTTC. This codes for CASSLPGQGSYEQYF.

This clone was counted between two and nine times. The CDR3 sequence: CASSRPSRSSYEQYF. In DNA form, the CDR3 reads TGTGCCAGCAGCCGTCCGAGTAGGAGCTCCTACGAGCAGTACTTC. V usage is TRBV3-1 (or the pseudogene TRBV3-2) and J usage is TRBJ2-7; D ambiguous. V lost 4 bases, J lost 0 bases, and 13 bases lay in between. The germline V gene has CDR1 LGHDT and CDR2 YNNKEL (reference sequence). The CDR3 has 15 amino acids.

The table lists this clone with a few counts. This chain connects TRBV12-3 or TRBV12-4 to TRBJ1-3, with D unresolved. V lost 6 bases and J 0 bases, leaving 0 bases between the germline ends. This CDR3 spans 11 amino acids. The CDR3 bases are TGTGCCAGCAGCTCTGGAAACACCATATATTTT. Its protein is CASSSGNTIYF.

This clone was counted a few times. The chain employs TRBV12-5 and TRBJ1-5; D is ambiguous. This CDR3 has 12 amino acids. V lost 6 bases to trimming and J lost 7 bases, with 10 bases between them. Germline-derived CDR1 and CDR2 are LGHNT and FRNRAP. This CDR3 is CASGHSGQPQHF. The CDR3 DNA follows: TGTGCTAGTGGCCATTCCGGGCAGCCCCAGCATTTT.

The V and J genes are TRBV10-3 and TRBJ1-1; D call uncertain. Trimming stripped 0 bases from V and 0 bases from J, with 8 bases between. Looked up from germline, CDR1 is ENHRY and CDR2 is SYGVKD. The CDR3 covers 15 residues. The chain's CDR3 is CAISESRFMNTEAFF. As DNA, the CDR3 is TGTGCCATCAGTGAGTCCAGGTTCATGAACACTGAAGCTTTCTTT.

CDR3 sequence: CASSEGSGGANEQFF. The DNA for the CDR3 is TGTGCCAGCAGTGAAGGGAGCGGGGGGGCCAATGAGCAGTTCTTC. V and J are TRBV6-1 and TRBJ2-1; 10 nucleotides agree with TRBD2. CDR3 length: 15 residues. Looked up from germline, CDR1 is MNHNS and CDR2 is SASEGT. With V trimmed by 1 base and J by 6 bases, 3 bases remained unmatched.

The gene calls are TRBV6-5 and TRBJ1-5; 10 bases line up with TRBD1. V was clipped by 6 bases and J by 2 bases; unmatched bases: 4. Germline V gene lookup returns CDR1 MNHEY and CDR2 SVGAGI. This CDR3 comprises 15 residues. CDR3 nucleotide sequence: TGTGCCAGCAGGTACGGGACAGGGGGCAATCAGCCCCAGCATTTT. As protein: CASRYGTGGNQPQHF.

The J gene is TRBJ2-1, the V gene TRBV12-3 or TRBV12-4; D may be TRBD1 (5 bases). There are 12 residues in the CDR3. V shed 6 bases and J shed 8 bases, with 11 bases lying between them. CDR3 amino acids: CASSSGKDEQFF. For the CDR3, the DNA is TGTGCCAGCAGCTCAGGGAAGGATGAGCAGTTCTTC.

This sequence joins TRBV30 and TRBJ2-1, with D unresolved. The CDR3 consists of 15 residues. V lost 0 bases, J lost 0 bases, and 9 bases lay in between. Germline lookup yields CDR1 GTSNPN and CDR2 SVGIG (reference sequence). This CDR3 reads CAWSVPESSYNEQFF. CDR3 coding DNA: TGTGCCTGGAGTGTTCCGGAGTCCTCCTACAATGAGCAGTTCTTC.

CDR3 nucleotides: TGTGCCAGTAGTGTCCATGACAGGGTAGGCGGCTACACCTTC. The encoded protein is CASSVHDRVGGYTF. The J gene is TRBJ1-2, the V gene TRBV19, with 7 positions matching TRBD1. Trimming cost V 5 bases and J 8 bases; bases outside gene matches: 11. CDR1 is LNHDA and CDR2 is SQIVND in the germline V gene (reference sequence). This CDR3 has 14 residues.